This TCR beta chain was documented in a study of shared clonotypes between healthy human individuals. Healthy HIV-negative adults without recent acute infections or vaccinations served as donors. This CDR3 region has 18 residues. CDR1 and CDR2 (germline): MGHRA, YSYEKL. V was pared by 1 base and J by 6 bases, with 13 bases of the junction left unmatched. Genomic DNA belonging to each subset was distributed in equal measure over several immunoSEQ plates. Produced via immunoSEQ multiplex PCR; TCRdb's table is partial and in-frame only. The sample has more than 400,000 clones; 95% to 96% are singletons. To note about this clone: Its antigen is unidentified.

General observations from the study: Richness estimates generally favored naive over memory subsets.

The chain carries TRBV4-1 and TRBJ2-1, with TRBD2 matching over 9 bases. Sequences were obtained from naive CD4+ T cells sorted from blood. The subset here: CD45RA+ positively selected. The TCR originated in a woman aged 30 to 39 in good health. This chain's CDR3 is CASSQATSGYPGANEQFF. CDR3 in DNA: TGCGCCAGCAGCCAAGCTACTAGCGGGTACCCAGGGGCCAATGAGCAGTTCTTC.